Following are 2 T cell receptor beta chains from one sample sequenced in a study of T cell changes during pregnancy in multiple sclerosis. Assay: immunoSEQ multiplex PCR; the TCRdb copy retains only in-frame clones and omits some. The sample lists approximately 88,000 clones, 85% to 95% seen once, with 3.5% to 4.5% in the top ten. The source material was peripheral blood, sampled in the first trimester of pregnancy. Source of these receptors: a female donor with multiple sclerosis, enrolled in a pregnancy study.

This chain uses TRBV19 with TRBJ1-1; unclear D gene. The V end was cut by 3 bases, the J end by 1 base, with 12 bases between. Germline-derived CDR1 and CDR2 are LNHDA and SQIVND (reference sequence). There are 15 residues in the CDR3. CDR3 amino acids: CASSMPQDKNTEAFF. Written as DNA, the CDR3 is TGTGCCAGTAGTATGCCCCAAGACAAGAACACTGAAGCTTTCTTT.

V and J are TRBV7-2 and TRBJ1-2; 7 bases align to TRBD1. Germline CDR1 is SGHTA and CDR2 is FQGNSA. The CDR3 extends over 14 amino acids. With 1 base clipped from V and 4 bases from J, the junction kept 3 bases outside the gene matches. The CDR3 bases are TGTGCCAGCAGCTTAGAGACAGGGACCTATGGCTACACCTTC. It is translated as CASSLETGTYGYTF.